One sample yielded the 3 T cell receptor beta chains listed below, sequenced in a study of beta chain features in type 1 diabetes. The antigens of these receptors remain unknown. Reverse transcription of all isolated RNA meant that expressed TCRB transcripts were sequenced. Sequencing used immunoSEQ multiplex PCR; TCRdb keeps in-frame clones, though not all of them. The sample shows 400,000 or so clones, roughly 12% of them seen only once. Study-level results: TCRB CDR3s from Type 1 diabetes patients were moderately but significantly shorter in all four CD4+ subsets.

Material: naive CD4+ T cells from blood. These receptors were collected from a woman under 30 with type 1 diabetes.

Only a few counts were recorded for this clone. The chain carries TRBV20-1 and TRBJ1-2, with TRBD1 as a possible D gene (6 bases). CDR1 is DFQATT, CDR2 SNEGSKA, per germline (reference sequence). CDR3 length: 11 residues. V was shortened by 6 bases and J by 8 bases, with 13 bases between the two germline ends. CDR3 in amino acids: CSATDSHGYTF. The DNA of the CDR3 is TGCAGTGCCACGGACAGCCACGGCTACACCTTC.

The chain carries TRBV11-3 and TRBJ2-1, with TRBD2 matching 13 bases. V was pared by 5 bases and J by 3 bases, with 4 bases of the junction left unmatched. There are 16 residues in the CDR3. In germline, CDR1 is SGHNT, CDR2 YENEEA. CDR3 coding DNA: TGTGCCAGCAGCCCCGGACTAGCGGGAGACTACAATGAGCAGTTCTTC. Its translation: CASSPGLAGDYNEQFF.

V gene TRBV2 combines with J gene TRBJ2-5; 8 nucleotides match TRBD2. The germline V gene encodes CDR1 SNHLY and CDR2 FYNNEI. V lost 2 bases, J lost 10 bases, and 12 bases stayed unmatched. The CDR3 loop spans 15 amino acids. CDR3 coding DNA: TGTGCCAGCAGTGAAAGCGGGGGCCGCGGGGGAGGCCAGTACTTC. Protein sequence: CASSESGGRGGGQYF.